The 28 T cell receptor beta chains below were found in one sample sequenced in a study of human T cells and chemical hapten exposure. Documented time point: patch test 3, about 24 weeks after DPC sensitization. As for treatment: therapeutic diphenylcyclopropenone sensitization with weekly scalp DPC. TCRdb redid the calling of the RACE reads with MiXCR, one entry per CDR3 protein. The sample lists roughly 150,000 distinct CDR3 sequences; around a quarter were seen once. The sample in question was whole blood, obtained in connection with sensitization to the hapten diphenylcyclopropenone (DPC). The receptors shown here come from a woman under 30 with alopecia areata. Some clones in this sample may be carry-over from other donors' samples.

The sample holds a few counts of this clonotype. This sequence joins TRBV10-2 and TRBJ1-6; D is unclear. The CDR3 covers 15 residues. The V gene's germline CDR1 is WSHSY and CDR2 SAAADI. The V and J ends lost 5 bases and 15 bases respectively, with 23 bases between them. CDR3 region: CASSSPRWAQLFLHF. The CDR3 nucleotides are TGCGCCAGCAGTTCCCCGAGGTGGGCTCAACTTTTCCTCCACTTT.

The chain carries TRBV6-2 or TRBV6-3 and TRBJ2-3; possibly TRBD1 or TRBD2 for D (5 bases each). CDR1 and CDR2 from the germline V gene are MNHEY and SVGEGT. Trimming removed 8 bases from V and 6 bases from J, with 18 bases in between. This CDR3 is built from 14 residues. The CDR3 region has the DNA TGTGCCAGCCGAAGAAGGGGAGTCCGCGATACGCAGTATTTT. Protein sequence: CASRRRGVRDTQYF.

The chain recombines TRBV11-2 with TRBJ2-7; D gene uncertain. CDR1 is SGHAT, CDR2 FQNNGV, per germline. V lost 1 base to trimming and J lost 8 bases, with 12 bases between them. This CDR3 has 13 amino acids. The CDR3 here is CASSLGVGMKQYF. The CDR3 region has the DNA TGTGCCAGCAGCTTAGGTGTGGGGATGAAGCAGTACTTC.

In this sample, this clonotype turned up a few times. The V and J genes are TRBV5-6 and TRBJ1-1; the D gene is possibly TRBD1 (6 bases). Germline V lookup: CDR1 SGHDT, CDR2 YYEEEE. V was shortened by 5 bases and J by 4 bases, with 15 bases between the two germline ends. The length of the CDR3 is 14 residues. The CDR3 here is CASRADRFVTEAFF. In DNA form, the CDR3 reads TGTGCCAGCAGGGCGGACAGATTCGTCACTGAAGCTTTCTTT.

J is TRBJ2-6 and V is TRBV7-2; TRBD1 matches at 10 bases. Trimming removed 5 bases from V and 0 bases from J; junction bases left unmatched: 7. The CDR3 is 18 amino acids. Germline CDR1 SGHTA, CDR2 FQGNSA. CDR3 DNA: TGTGCCAGCAGCCGAAGGACAGGGGGTAGCTCTGGGGCCAACGTCCTGACTTTC. The encoded protein is CASSRRTGGSSGANVLTF.

This clonotype was counted between two and nine times. This chain connects TRBV28 to TRBJ2-3; D unresolved. This CDR3 is 14 amino acids long. Looked up from germline, CDR1 is MDHEN and CDR2 is SYDVKM. Trimming removed 6 bases from V and 2 bases from J, with 12 bases in between. This chain's CDR3 is CASSPHYHTDTQYF. CDR3 nucleotide sequence: TGTGCCAGCAGCCCACACTACCACACAGATACGCAGTATTTT.

This chain's CDR3 is CSAPENTEAFF. CDR3 nucleotide sequence: TGCAGTGCGCCAGAGAACACTGAAGCTTTCTTT. The chain employs TRBV20-1 and TRBJ1-1; no reliable D call. CDR1 is DFQATT, CDR2 SNEGSKA, per germline (reference sequence). The CDR3 is 11 residues long. V was cut by 6 bases and J by 1 base, with 6 bases left in between.

This clonotype was seen only a few times. The chain is built from TRBV29-1 and TRBJ1-2; the D is unclear. Germline CDR1 SQVTM, CDR2 ANQGSEA. Between the trimmed V and J ends, which lost 6 bases and 4 bases, there was a span of 9 bases. CDR3 length: 11 residues. CDR3 coding DNA: TGCAGCGTCGAGGCGACCTATGGCTACACCTTC. It translates to CSVEATYGYTF.

The table lists this clonotype with a few counts. The V call is TRBV20-1, the J call TRBJ2-7, with TRBD2 as a possible D gene (6 bases). The germline V gene has CDR1 DFQATT and CDR2 SNEGSKA (reference sequence). Trimming stripped 6 bases from V and 2 bases from J, with 14 bases between. The CDR3 consists of 13 residues. The CDR3 bases are TGCAGTGCCGCAAGACTAGGAACCTACGAGCAGTACTTC. Its translation: CSAARLGTYEQYF.

The chain recombines TRBV18 with TRBJ2-2, with a tentative D call TRBD1 (5 bases). Trimming took 3 bases from V and 6 from J, leaving 17 bases between them. This CDR3 has 16 amino acids. The germline gives CDR1 KGHSH, CDR2 LQKENI. This chain's CDR3 is CASSPAPSGIAGELFF. CDR3 in DNA: TGTGCCAGCTCACCGGCCCCCTCAGGGATTGCCGGGGAGCTGTTTTTT.

The gene calls are TRBV4-2 and TRBJ2-2; no clear D gene. V lost 0 bases and J lost 5, with 7 bases in between. This CDR3 has 14 residues. Germline CDR1 is LGHNA and CDR2 is YNFKEQ. For the CDR3, the DNA is TGTGCCAGCAGCCAAGATCTAGGAACCGGGGAGCTGTTTTTT. Its translation is CASSQDLGTGELFF.

This clonotype has at least ten counts. The rearrangement uses TRBV9 and TRBJ2-3, with no clear D. The V gene lost 4 bases and the J gene lost 5 bases, with 8 bases spanning the gap. CDR3 size: 12 residues. CDR1 is SGDLS and CDR2 is YYNGEE in the germline V gene. The CDR3 DNA sequence: TGTGCCAGCAGCCCTAGAGGAGATACGCAGTATTTT. Amino acid sequence: CASSPRGDTQYF.

This sequence joins TRBV6-4 and TRBJ2-2, with unresolved D. In germline, CDR1 is MRHNA, CDR2 SNTAGT. The CDR3 runs 13 residues. Trimming removed 3 bases at V and 2 bases at J, with 4 bases between. In DNA, the CDR3 is TGTGCCAGCAGTGAGGCAAACACCGGGGAGCTGTTTTTT. It yields the protein CASSEANTGELFF.

In its sample, this clonotype was seen a few times. In DNA form, the CDR3 reads TGTGCCACCAGTGACGGGAGGTGGGATCAGCCCCAGCATTTT. It codes for CATSDGRWDQPQHF. V and J are TRBV24-1 and TRBJ1-5; D gene ambiguous. V lost 4 bases and J lost 5, with 11 bases in between. Germline V gives CDR1 KGHDR, CDR2 SFDVKD. This CDR3 is 14 amino acids long.

The chain is built from TRBV7-6 and TRBJ1-2; 7 bases are shared with TRBD1. In germline, CDR1 is SGHVS, CDR2 FNYEAQ. V lost 4 bases to trimming and J lost 10 bases; unmatched junction nucleotides: 6. The CDR3 loop spans 12 amino acids. DNA of the CDR3: TGTGCCAGCAGCTCGGGCCAGGGGGTCTACACCTTC. Translated, it gives CASSSGQGVYTF.

This clonotype was counted a few times. J is TRBJ1-2 and V is TRBV7-8, with TRBD1 matching 7 bases. Germline-derived CDR1 and CDR2 are SGHVS and FQNEAQ. Trimming took 6 bases from V and 4 from J; bases not matched to a gene: 8. The CDR3 has 14 amino acids. The chain's CDR3 is CASSFSRGSYGYTF. The DNA for the CDR3 is TGTGCCAGCAGTTTTTCCAGGGGGAGCTATGGCTACACCTTC.

This clonotype was seen more than once but under ten times. The chain links TRBV19 to TRBJ2-1; 12 bases agree with TRBD2. The CDR3 consists of 15 residues. CDR1 and CDR2 (germline): LNHDA, SQIVND (reference sequence). J lost 9 bases, V lost 4 bases, and 7 bases had no gene match. CDR3 loop: CASSTSSGGAPEQFF. CDR3 in DNA: TGTGCCAGTAGTACATCTAGCGGGGGGGCCCCTGAGCAGTTCTTC.

This clonotype ranks as medium-sized. J is TRBJ1-6 and V is TRBV6-2 or TRBV6-3; TRBD1 is a possible D gene (6 bases). Trimming shortened V by 6 bases and J by 5 bases, and 8 bases separated the two germline ends. The CDR3 length is 13 residues. Germline CDR1 and CDR2: MNHEY and SVGEGT. The CDR3 sequence is CASSRQDNSPLHF. The DNA of the CDR3 is TGTGCCAGCAGCAGACAGGATAATTCACCCCTCCACTTT.

This clonotype has only a few counts. This chain joins TRBV6-2 or TRBV6-3 and TRBJ1-2; 7 bases are a match to TRBD1. In germline, CDR1 is MNHEY, CDR2 SVGEGT. J was trimmed by 7 bases and V by 0 bases; bases with no gene match: 8. This CDR3 region has 15 residues. CDR3 coding DNA: TGTGCCAGCAGTTACTCGACAGGGTTGGTGCGTGGCTACACCTTC. Translation gives CASSYSTGLVRGYTF.

This sequence joins TRBV5-1 and TRBJ2-5; the D is unclear. Deletions cut 5 bases from V and 5 bases from J, with 13 bases between. This CDR3 is 13 amino acids long. Germline values: CDR1 SGHRS, CDR2 YFSETQ. The CDR3 here is CASSLSARETQYF. The CDR3 bases are TGCGCCAGCAGTCTGTCAGCCCGTGAGACCCAGTACTTC.

The rearrangement joins TRBV10-3 to TRBJ2-7, with a tentative D call TRBD2 (6 bases). V lost 3 bases and J 9 bases, leaving 18 bases between the germline ends. Germline values: CDR1 ENHRY, CDR2 SYGVKD. There are 14 residues in the CDR3. DNA of the CDR3: TGTGCCATCAGTGATGGAGGGGCGGCCCCAGGGCAGTACTTC. It translates to CAISDGGAAPGQYF.

The chain is built from TRBV11-1 and TRBJ1-1; D perhaps matches TRBD1 (5 bases). V lost 3 bases to trimming and J lost 4 bases, with 12 bases between them. The length of the CDR3 is 14 residues. The V gene's germline CDR1 is SGHAT and CDR2 FQDESV (reference sequence). CDR3 nucleotide sequence: TGTGCCAGCAGCTTGAGGGGTGGGACCACTGAAGCTTTCTTT. Encoded protein: CASSLRGGTTEAFF.

The J gene is TRBJ1-6, the V gene TRBV27, with D perhaps TRBD1 (6 bases). The CDR3 is 17 amino acids. V lost 5 bases and J 8 bases, leaving 22 bases between the germline ends. The germline V gene encodes CDR1 MNHEY and CDR2 SMNVEV (reference sequence). CDR3 amino acids: CASSRQVVSKADSPLHF. CDR3 coding DNA: TGTGCCAGCAGTCGACAGGTAGTATCAAAGGCGGATTCACCCCTCCACTTT.

This chain connects TRBV29-1 to TRBJ2-1; 8 bases agree with TRBD1. V lost 4 bases, J lost 7 bases, and 15 bases stayed unmatched. The CDR3 has 16 amino acids. Germline V gives CDR1 SQVTM, CDR2 ANQGSEA. The CDR3 DNA is TGCAGCGTTGTGGGGGGACCGGGACAGGTACCAAATGAGCAGTTCTTC. This codes for CSVVGGPGQVPNEQFF.

The rearrangement links TRBV6-2 or TRBV6-3 to TRBJ2-7; D is uncertain. This CDR3 contains 13 residues. Between the trimmed V and J ends, which lost 0 bases and 3 bases, there was a span of 6 bases. Germline V gives CDR1 MNHEY, CDR2 SVGEGT. This chain's CDR3 is CASSYSKYYEQYF. The DNA for the CDR3 is TGTGCCAGCAGTTACTCAAAATACTACGAGCAGTACTTC.

This clonotype was counted at least ten times. As DNA, the CDR3 is TGCGCCAGCCCGTCGGGACAGGGCTCCTACGAGCAGTACTTC. Its protein product is CASPSGQGSYEQYF. The chain couples TRBV10-2 to TRBJ2-7, with 9 bases identical to TRBD1. Germline V gene data show CDR1 as WSHSY and CDR2 as SAAADI. CDR3 length: 14 residues. Unmatched junction bases numbered 5, after V lost 8 bases and J lost 0 bases.

This clonotype has a handful of counts. V is TRBV29-1 and J is TRBJ2-3, with TRBD1 matching 8 bases. The CDR3 runs to 11 residues. Germline CDR1 reads SQVTM; CDR2 reads ANQGSEA. Germline trimming cut 8 bases from V and 8 bases from J; bases unmatched to any gene: 6. The CDR3 sequence is CSLDRGSTQYF. CDR3 DNA sequence: TGCAGCCTCGACAGGGGCTCTACGCAGTATTTT.

The chain has TRBV4-3 and TRBJ2-5; D may be TRBD1 (6 bases). The V gene's germline CDR1 is LGHNA and CDR2 YSLEER. The CDR3 spans 18 residues. Between the trimmed V and J ends, which lost 1 base and 1 base, there was a span of 19 bases. CDR3 loop: CASSQGDQGWGPQETQYF. The CDR3 DNA reads TGCGCCAGCAGCCAAGGTGATCAGGGCTGGGGGCCCCAAGAGACCCAGTACTTC.